This T cell receptor (beta chain) stems from a study of vaccination and CD4 T cells after COVID-19. Study in general: The study drew post-COVID samples a median around 92 days after diagnosis (range 35 to 161). General observations from the study: Among those convalescent, a median around 89% of reactive clones emerged solely post-vaccination.

Treatment specified: approximately 9-day PBMC culture with coronavirus spike peptide pools or control peptides (ViraFEST assay). Cultured CD4+ T cell DNA underwent sequencing with the Oncomine TCR Beta short-read assay. TCRdb re-called the PCR reads through MiXCR, storing one row per CDR3 protein. Among more than 3,000 distinct CDR3 sequences listed, about a sixth were seen once. Germline V CDR1 and CDR2: MNHNS, SASEGT. The V gene end was trimmed by 6 bases and the J gene end by 5 bases; junction bases not matched to a gene: 3. The CDR3 is 13 amino acids. Comments on this clonotype: Antigen specificity is unknown.

Sequenced material: CD4+ T cells from blood, cultured in vitro. The sequence was obtained from a human donor who had recovered from COVID-19. The chain recombines TRBV6-1 with TRBJ2-7; 11 bases are a match to TRBD1. This CDR3 reads CASRGTGGNEQYF. For the CDR3, the DNA is TGTGCCAGCAGGGGGACAGGGGGTAACGAGCAGTACTTC.